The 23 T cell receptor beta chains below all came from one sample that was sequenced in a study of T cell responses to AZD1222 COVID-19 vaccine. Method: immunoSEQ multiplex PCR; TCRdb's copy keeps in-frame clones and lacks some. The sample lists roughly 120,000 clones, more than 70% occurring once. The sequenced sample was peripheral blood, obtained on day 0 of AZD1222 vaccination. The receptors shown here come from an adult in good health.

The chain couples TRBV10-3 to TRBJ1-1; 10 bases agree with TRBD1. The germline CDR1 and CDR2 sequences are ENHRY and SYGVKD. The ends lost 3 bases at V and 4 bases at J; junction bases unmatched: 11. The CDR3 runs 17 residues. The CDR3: CAISEDRGRGGGTEAFF. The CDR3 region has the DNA TGTGCCATCAGTGAAGACAGGGGGCGAGGTGGTGGCACTGAAGCTTTCTTT.

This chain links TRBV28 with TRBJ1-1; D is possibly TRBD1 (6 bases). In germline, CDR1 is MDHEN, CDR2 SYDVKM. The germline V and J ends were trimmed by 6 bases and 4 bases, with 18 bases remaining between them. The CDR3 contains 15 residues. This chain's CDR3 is CASRGGPEGRTEAFF. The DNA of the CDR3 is TGTGCCAGCAGAGGGGGGCCGGAGGGTCGCACTGAAGCTTTCTTT.

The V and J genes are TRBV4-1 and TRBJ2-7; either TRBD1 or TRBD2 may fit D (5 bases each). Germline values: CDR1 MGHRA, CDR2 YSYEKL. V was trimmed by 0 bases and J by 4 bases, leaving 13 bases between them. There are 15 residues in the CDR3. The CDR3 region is CASSQDSPGPYEQYF. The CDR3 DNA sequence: TGCGCCAGCAGCCAAGATTCCCCGGGACCGTACGAGCAGTACTTC.

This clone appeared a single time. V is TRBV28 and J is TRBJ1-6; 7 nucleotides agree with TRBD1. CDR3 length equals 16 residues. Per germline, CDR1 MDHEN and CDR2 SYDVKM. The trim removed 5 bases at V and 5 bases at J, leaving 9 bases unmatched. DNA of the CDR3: TGTGCCAGCAGTCCATACGGGACAGAGGATAATTCACCCCTCCACTTT. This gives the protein CASSPYGTEDNSPLHF.

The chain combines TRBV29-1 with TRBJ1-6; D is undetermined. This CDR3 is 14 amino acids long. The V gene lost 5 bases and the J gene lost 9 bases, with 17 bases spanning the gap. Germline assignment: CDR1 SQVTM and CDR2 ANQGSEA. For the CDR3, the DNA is TGCAGCGTTAGTGAAGGCAGCGAGGGTTCACCCCTCCACTTT. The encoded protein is CSVSEGSEGSPLHF.

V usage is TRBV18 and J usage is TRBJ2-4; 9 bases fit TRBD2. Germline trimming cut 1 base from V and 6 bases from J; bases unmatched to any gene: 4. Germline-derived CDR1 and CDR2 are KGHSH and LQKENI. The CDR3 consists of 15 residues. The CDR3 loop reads CASSPRASGINIQYF. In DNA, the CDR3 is TGTGCCAGCTCACCACGGGCTAGCGGGATAAACATTCAGTACTTC.

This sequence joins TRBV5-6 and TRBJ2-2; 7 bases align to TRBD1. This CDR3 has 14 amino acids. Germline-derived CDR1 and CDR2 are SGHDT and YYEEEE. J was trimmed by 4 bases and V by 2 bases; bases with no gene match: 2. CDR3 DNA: TGTGCCAGCAGCTTCCCAGGGGGCACCGGGGAGCTGTTTTTT. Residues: CASSFPGGTGELFF. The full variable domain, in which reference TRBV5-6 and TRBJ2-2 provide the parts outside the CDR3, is DAGVTQSPTHLIKTRGQQVTLRCSPKSGHDTVSWYQQALGQGPQFIFQYYEEEERQRGNFPDRFSGHQFPNYSSELNVNALLLGDSALYLCASSFPGGTGELFFGEGSRLTVL.

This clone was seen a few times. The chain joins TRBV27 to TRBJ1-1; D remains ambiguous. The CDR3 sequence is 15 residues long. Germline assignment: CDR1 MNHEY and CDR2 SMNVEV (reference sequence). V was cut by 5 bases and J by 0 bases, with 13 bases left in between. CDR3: CASSPNRRMNTEAFF. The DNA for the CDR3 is TGTGCCAGCAGTCCCAACCGAAGAATGAACACTGAAGCTTTCTTT.

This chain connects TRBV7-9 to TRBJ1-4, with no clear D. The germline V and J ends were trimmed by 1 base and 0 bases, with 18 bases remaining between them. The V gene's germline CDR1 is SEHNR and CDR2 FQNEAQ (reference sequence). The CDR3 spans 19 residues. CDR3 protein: CASSLVQIAWDSTNEKLFF. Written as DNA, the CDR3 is TGTGCCAGCAGCTTAGTTCAAATCGCTTGGGATTCAACTAATGAAAAACTGTTTTTT.

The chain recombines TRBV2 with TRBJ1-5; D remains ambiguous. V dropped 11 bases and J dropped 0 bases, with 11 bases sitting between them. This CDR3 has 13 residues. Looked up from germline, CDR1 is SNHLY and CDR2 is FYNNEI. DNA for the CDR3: TGTGCCGCGAAACGGGATAGCAATCAGCCCCAGCATTTT. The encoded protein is CAAKRDSNQPQHF.

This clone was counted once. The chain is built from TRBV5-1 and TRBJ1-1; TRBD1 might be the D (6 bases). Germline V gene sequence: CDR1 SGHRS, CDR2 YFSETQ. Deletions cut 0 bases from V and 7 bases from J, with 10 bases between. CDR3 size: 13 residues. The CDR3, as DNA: TGCGCCAGCAGCTTGGCAGGGGTCGTTGAAGCTTTCTTT. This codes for CASSLAGVVEAFF. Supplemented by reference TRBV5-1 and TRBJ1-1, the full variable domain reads KAGVTQTPRYLIKTRGQQVTLSCSPISGHRSVSWYQQTPGQGLQFLFEYFSETQRNKGNFPGRFSGRQFSNSRSEMNVSTLELGDSALYLCASSLAGVVEAFFGQGTRLTVV.

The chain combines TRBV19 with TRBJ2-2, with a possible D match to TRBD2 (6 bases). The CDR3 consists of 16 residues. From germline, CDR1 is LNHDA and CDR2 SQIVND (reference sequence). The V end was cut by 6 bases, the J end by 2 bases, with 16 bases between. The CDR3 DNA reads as TGTGCCAGTAGGGGTAGCGGAGCGTTTAACACCGGGGAGCTGTTTTTT. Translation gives CASRGSGAFNTGELFF.

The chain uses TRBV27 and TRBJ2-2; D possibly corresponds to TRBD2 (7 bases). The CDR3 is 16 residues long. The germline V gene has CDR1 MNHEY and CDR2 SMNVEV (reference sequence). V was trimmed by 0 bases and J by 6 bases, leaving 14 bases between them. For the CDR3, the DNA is TGTGCCAGCAGTTTATCGCGGGGGCGTCATTCCGGGGAGCTGTTTTTT. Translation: CASSLSRGRHSGELFF.

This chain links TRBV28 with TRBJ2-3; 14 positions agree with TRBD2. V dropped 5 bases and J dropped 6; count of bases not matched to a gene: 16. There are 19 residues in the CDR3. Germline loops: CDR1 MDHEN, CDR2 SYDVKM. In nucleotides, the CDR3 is TGTGCCAGCAGTACACAGACCGGACTAGCGGGGGGCCCACCGGATACGCAGTATTTT. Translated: CASSTQTGLAGGPPDTQYF. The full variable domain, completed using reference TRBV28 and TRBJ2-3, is DVKVTQSSRYLVKRTGEKVFLECVQDMDHENMFWYRQDPGLGLRLIYFSYDVKMKEKGDIPEGYSVSREKKERFSLILESASTNQTSMYLCASSTQTGLAGGPPDTQYFGPGTRLTVL.

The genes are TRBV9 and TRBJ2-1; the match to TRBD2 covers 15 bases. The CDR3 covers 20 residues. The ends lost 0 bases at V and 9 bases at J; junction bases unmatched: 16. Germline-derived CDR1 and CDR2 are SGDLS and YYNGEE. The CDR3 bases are TGTGCCAGCAGCGTAGCGTGGGGGACTAGCGGGAGGAGGGCGAATAGTGAGCAGTTCTTC. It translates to CASSVAWGTSGRRANSEQFF.

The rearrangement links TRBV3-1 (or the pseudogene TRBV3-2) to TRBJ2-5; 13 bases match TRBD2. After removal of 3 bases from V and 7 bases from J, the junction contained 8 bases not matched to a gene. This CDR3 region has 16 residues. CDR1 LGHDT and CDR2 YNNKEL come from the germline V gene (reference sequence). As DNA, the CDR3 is TGTGCCAGCAGCCAGCGCCGAGGGACTAGCGGGGCGACCCAGTACTTC. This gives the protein CASSQRRGTSGATQYF.

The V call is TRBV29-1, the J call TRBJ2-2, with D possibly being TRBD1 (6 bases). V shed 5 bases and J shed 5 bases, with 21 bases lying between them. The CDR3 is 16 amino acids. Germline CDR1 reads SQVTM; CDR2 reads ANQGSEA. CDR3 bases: TGCAGCGTTTCTAAGAAGGGCAGGGGAAGAACCGGGGAGCTGTTTTTT. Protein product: CSVSKKGRGRTGELFF.

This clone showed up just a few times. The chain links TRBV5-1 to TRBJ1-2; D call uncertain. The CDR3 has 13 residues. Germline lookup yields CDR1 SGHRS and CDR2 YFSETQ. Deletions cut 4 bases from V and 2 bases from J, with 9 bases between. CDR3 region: CASSEDGNYGYTF. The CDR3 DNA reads TGCGCCAGCAGCGAGGACGGAAACTATGGCTACACCTTC.

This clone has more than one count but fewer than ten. The CDR3 sequence: CASSIRRTNTEAFF. The CDR3 DNA sequence: TGTGCCAGTAGTATCAGGCGGACGAACACTGAAGCTTTCTTT. This chain links TRBV19 with TRBJ1-1; no clear D. Germline-derived CDR1 and CDR2 are LNHDA and SQIVND (reference sequence). The V and J ends lost 3 bases and 1 base respectively, with 9 bases between them. The CDR3 has 14 residues.

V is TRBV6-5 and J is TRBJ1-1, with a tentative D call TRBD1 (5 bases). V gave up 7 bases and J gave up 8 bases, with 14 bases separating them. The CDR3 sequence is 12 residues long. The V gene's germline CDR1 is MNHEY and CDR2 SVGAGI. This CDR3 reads CASKEGRGEAFF. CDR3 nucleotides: TGTGCCAGCAAGGAAGGGAGGGGCGAAGCTTTCTTT.

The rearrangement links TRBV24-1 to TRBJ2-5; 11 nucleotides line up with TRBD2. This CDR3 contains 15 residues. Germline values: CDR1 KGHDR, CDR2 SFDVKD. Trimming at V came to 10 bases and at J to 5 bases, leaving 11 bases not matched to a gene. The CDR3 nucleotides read TGTGCCACTAAGGACTCTAGCGGGAGGTCGGAGACCCAGTACTTC. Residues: CATKDSSGRSETQYF.

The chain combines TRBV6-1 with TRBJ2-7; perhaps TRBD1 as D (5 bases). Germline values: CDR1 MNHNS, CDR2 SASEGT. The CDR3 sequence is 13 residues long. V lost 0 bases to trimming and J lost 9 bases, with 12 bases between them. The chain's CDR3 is CASSEAGADGQYF. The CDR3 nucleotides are TGTGCCAGCAGTGAAGCAGGGGCGGATGGGCAGTACTTC.

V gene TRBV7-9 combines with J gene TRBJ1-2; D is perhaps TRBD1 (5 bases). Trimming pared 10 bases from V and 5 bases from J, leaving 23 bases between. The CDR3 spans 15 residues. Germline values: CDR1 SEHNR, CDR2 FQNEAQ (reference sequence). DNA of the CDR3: TGTGCCACCGGGGGGTATGAGGGCGAAATGTATGGCTACACCTTC. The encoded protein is CATGGYEGEMYGYTF.